Presented here are 7 T cell receptor beta chains from one specimen sequenced in a study of T cell responses to AZD1222 COVID-19 vaccine. TCRdb's table, derived via immunoSEQ multiplex PCR, lists solely in-frame clones and lacks some. Among more than 100,000 clones listed, over 75% were seen once. Sequencing used peripheral blood, obtained 28 days after the second dose of the MenACWY control vaccine. These TCRs come from an adult who received the MenACWY meningococcal vaccine as a control.

This chain uses TRBV11-3 with TRBJ2-2, with 10 bases that match TRBD2. The CDR3 sequence is 17 residues long. CDR1 is SGHNT and CDR2 is YENEEA in the germline V gene. The ends lost 1 base at V and 5 bases at J; junction bases unmatched: 7. The CDR3 DNA is TGTGCCAGCAGCTTAGGAACTAGCGGGGCTCCGACCGGGGAGCTGTTTTTT. Protein product: CASSLGTSGAPTGELFF.

The CDR3 loop reads CASSIRDGNYGYTF. The CDR3 DNA reads TGTGCCAGCAGCATCCGGGACGGCAACTATGGCTACACCTTC. The chain employs TRBV7-2 and TRBJ1-2, with a tentative D call TRBD1 (5 bases). Germline assignment: CDR1 SGHTA and CDR2 FQGNSA. The CDR3 length is 14 residues. V lost 5 bases, J lost 2 bases, and 12 bases lay in between.

The genes are TRBV27 and TRBJ1-5; unclear D gene. Trimming removed 5 bases at V and 0 bases at J, with 17 bases between. CDR1 is MNHEY and CDR2 is SMNVEV in the germline V gene (reference sequence). CDR3 length: 17 residues. CDR3 coding DNA: TGTGCCAGCAGTCCCCGCGGAAACCGGGATAGCAATCAGCCCCAGCATTTT. Translation gives CASSPRGNRDSNQPQHF.

The chain carries TRBV25-1 and TRBJ1-4; 8 nucleotides line up with TRBD1. The CDR3 loop spans 16 amino acids. Germline V gene lookup returns CDR1 MGHDK and CDR2 SYGVNS. V lost 8 bases to trimming and J lost 5 bases; unmatched junction nucleotides: 13. CDR3 nucleotide sequence: TGTGCCAGCGGCTCAGGGGGCAGGGTGGGGAATGAAAAACTGTTTTTT. This encodes CASGSGGRVGNEKLFF.

This clone has just one count. The rearrangement joins TRBV4-1 to TRBJ1-2; D possibly corresponds to TRBD1 (6 bases). The CDR3 runs to 15 residues. From germline, CDR1 is MGHRA and CDR2 YSYEKL. V dropped 0 bases and J dropped 5 bases, with 13 bases sitting between them. Here the CDR3 reads CASSQENRGVYGYTF. In DNA form, the CDR3 reads TGCGCCAGCAGCCAAGAGAATAGGGGGGTGTATGGCTACACCTTC.

The chain couples TRBV5-5 to TRBJ1-1, with D unresolved. This CDR3 spans 15 amino acids. V lost 6 bases, J lost 1 base, and 16 bases lay in between. Germline CDR1 SGHKS, CDR2 YYEKEE (reference sequence). CDR3 DNA: TGTGCCAGCACGCCACACGGGGAACCGAACACTGAAGCTTTCTTT. Translated, it gives CASTPHGEPNTEAFF.

This sequence joins TRBV3-1 (or the pseudogene TRBV3-2) and TRBJ1-4, with D uncertain. CDR1 is LGHDT, CDR2 YNNKEL, per germline (reference sequence). The V end was cut by 1 base, the J end by 10 bases, with 7 bases between. The CDR3 runs 12 residues. CDR3 DNA sequence: TGTGCCAGCAGCCAAGTAAACGGAAAACTGTTTTTT. Protein: CASSQVNGKLFF.